The sequence of this T cell receptor beta chain was determined in a study of CD8 T cells in ankylosing spondylitis. Regarding this clonotype: As yet, its antigen is unknown.

The germline V gene has CDR1 SGHRS and CDR2 YFSETQ. The CDR3 extends over 17 amino acids. V lost 0 bases and J 6 bases, leaving 19 bases between the germline ends. Notes on the study in general: CD8+ by phenotype, disease-linked clones were relatively rare in peripheral blood. Certain motif variants had earlier appeared in reactive arthritis synovial fluid and blood. In ankylosing spondylitis patients, matched synovial fluid reportedly showed significant enrichment of disease-linked clones. Ankylosing spondylitis blood appeared to be characterized by a TCR beta motif of roughly eight highly homologous variants.

It was by quantitative 5'-RACE with molecular barcodes that TCR beta libraries were made. TCRdb called the 5' RACE reads again in MiXCR, with one record for every CDR3 protein. The sample shows approximately 400,000 distinct CDR3 sequences, 26% of them seen only once. This chain uses TRBV5-1 with TRBJ2-1, with no clear D. The source material was blood, either unsorted or a sorted T cell fraction (not recorded which). This TCR was recovered from a male donor with ankylosing spondylitis. The DNA of the CDR3 is TGCGCCAGCAGCTTGGTAACCCACCGGGTTCGAGGCAATGAGCAGTTCTTC. It codes for CASSLVTHRVRGNEQFF.